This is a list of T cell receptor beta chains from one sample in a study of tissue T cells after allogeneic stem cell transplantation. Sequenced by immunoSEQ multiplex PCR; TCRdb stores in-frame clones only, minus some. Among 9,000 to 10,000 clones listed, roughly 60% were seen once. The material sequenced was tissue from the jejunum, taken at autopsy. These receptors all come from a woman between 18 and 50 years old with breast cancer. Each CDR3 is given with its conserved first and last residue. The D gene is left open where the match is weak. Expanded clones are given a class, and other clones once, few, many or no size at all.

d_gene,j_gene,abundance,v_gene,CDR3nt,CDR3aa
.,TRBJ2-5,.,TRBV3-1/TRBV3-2,TGTGCCAGCAGCCACGGAAGACGCCAAGAGACCCAGTACTTC,CASSHGRRQETQYF
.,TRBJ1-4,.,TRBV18,TGTGCCAGCTCACCCGCAGCGAATGAAAAACTGTTTTTT,CASSPAANEKLFF
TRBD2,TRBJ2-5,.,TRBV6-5,TGTGCCAGCTTACTCAGCGGGGGGGCCCAGTACTTC,CASLLSGGAQYF
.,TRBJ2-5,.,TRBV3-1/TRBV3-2,TGTGCCAGCAGCCAAGATGTAGGGGTGGAGACCCAGTACTTC,CASSQDVGVETQYF
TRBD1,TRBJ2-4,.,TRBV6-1,TGTGCCAGCAGTGACCGGACAGGGGAGGACATTCAGTACTTC,CASSDRTGEDIQYF
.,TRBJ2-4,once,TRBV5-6,TGTGCCAGCAGCTTGATAGCGCTAACCTCAGCCAAAAACATTCAGTACTTC,CASSLIALTSAKNIQYF
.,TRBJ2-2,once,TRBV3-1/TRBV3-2,TGTGCCAGCAGCCAAGAGGGGGTCGGGGAGCTGTTTTTT,CASSQEGVGELFF
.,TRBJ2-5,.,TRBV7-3,TGTGCCAGCAGTTCATCCTATACGGAGACCCAGTACTTC,CASSSSYTETQYF
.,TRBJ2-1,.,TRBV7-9,TGTGCCAGCAGCCTTCTTAGCGCTTACAATGAGCAGTTCTTC,CASSLLSAYNEQFF
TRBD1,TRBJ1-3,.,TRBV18,TGTGCCAGCACGACAGGGGCAGGAAACACCATATATTTT,CASTTGAGNTIYF
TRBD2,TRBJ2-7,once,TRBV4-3,TGCGCCAGCAGCCAAGCGGGGGGTGGCTACGAGCAGTACTTC,CASSQAGGGYEQYF
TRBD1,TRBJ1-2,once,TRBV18,TGTGCCAGCTCGTTGGACAGGGTGGGCTATGGCTACACCTTC,CASSLDRVGYGYTF
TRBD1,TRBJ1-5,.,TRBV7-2,TGTGCCAGCAGCAGGGACAGTAATAGCAATCAGCCCCAGCATTTT,CASSRDSNSNQPQHF
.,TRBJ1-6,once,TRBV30,TGTGCCTGGAGCGGACAGTATAATTCACCCCTCCACTTT,CAWSGQYNSPLHF
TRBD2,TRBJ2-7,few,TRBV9,TGTGCCAGCGCCGGGGGGGCCGGTTACGAGCAGTACTTC,CASAGGAGYEQYF
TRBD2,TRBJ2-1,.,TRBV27,TGTGCCAGCAGGGGACTAGCGGGCACAAATGAGCAGTTCTTC,CASRGLAGTNEQFF